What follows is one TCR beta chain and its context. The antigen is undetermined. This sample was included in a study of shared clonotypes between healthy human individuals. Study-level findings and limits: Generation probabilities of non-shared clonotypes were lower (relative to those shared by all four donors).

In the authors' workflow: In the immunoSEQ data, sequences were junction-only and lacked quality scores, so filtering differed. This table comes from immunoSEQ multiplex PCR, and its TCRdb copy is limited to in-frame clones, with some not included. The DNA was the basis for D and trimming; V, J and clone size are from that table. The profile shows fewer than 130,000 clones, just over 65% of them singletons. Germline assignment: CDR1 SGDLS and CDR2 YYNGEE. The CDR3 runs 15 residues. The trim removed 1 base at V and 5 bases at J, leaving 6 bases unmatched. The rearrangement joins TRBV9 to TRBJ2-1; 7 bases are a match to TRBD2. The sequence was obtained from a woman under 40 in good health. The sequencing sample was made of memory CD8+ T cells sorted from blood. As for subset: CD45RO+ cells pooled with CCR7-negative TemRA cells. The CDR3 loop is CASSVSGRSHNEQFF. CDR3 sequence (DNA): TGTGCCAGCAGCGTATCCGGGAGGTCCCACAATGAGCAGTTCTTC.